The clone carrying this TCR beta chain was observed a handful of times. The target antigen is unknown. The data are from a study of beta chain features in type 1 diabetes. CD45RO/CCR7/CD25/CD127/CD95/CD27 staining was used to isolate CD4+ naive, central memory, regulatory and stem cell-like memory cells by sorting. This CDR3 spans 13 amino acids. V lost 1 base, J lost 6 bases, and 9 bases lay in between. The V gene's germline CDR1 is MGHRA and CDR2 YSYEKL. Study-wide results and limits: Patients with Type 1 diabetes showed moderately but significantly shorter TCRB CDR3s in all four CD4+ subsets. Naive, central memory and Treg TCRB repertoires seemed to resemble each other more closely in patients than they did in healthy donors. Fewer insertions but more deletions were seen at VDJ junctions in type 1 diabetes patients. Equally in patients and controls, PCR might preferentially amplify shorter templates.

The investigators reverse transcribed all of the isolated RNA, so they sequenced expressed TCRB transcripts. Method: immunoSEQ multiplex PCR; TCRdb's copy keeps in-frame clones and lacks some. This table has hundreds of thousands of clones, over 13% appearing once. The sequencing sample was made of naive CD4+ T cells from blood. The clonotype comes from a man aged 18 to 35 with type 1 diabetes. The chain employs TRBV4-1 and TRBJ1-2; D unclear. The CDR3 DNA follows: TGCGCCAGCAGCCAAGCTGTGGTGAATGGCTACACCTTC. It encodes CASSQAVVNGYTF.